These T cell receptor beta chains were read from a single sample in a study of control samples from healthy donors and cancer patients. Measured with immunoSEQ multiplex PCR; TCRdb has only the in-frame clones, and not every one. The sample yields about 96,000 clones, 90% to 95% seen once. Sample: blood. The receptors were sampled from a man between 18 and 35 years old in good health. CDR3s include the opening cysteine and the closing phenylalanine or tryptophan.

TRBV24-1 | CATSDFVSGELFF
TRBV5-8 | CASSLTPGGDFEEKLFF
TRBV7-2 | CASSKAQARGTEAFF
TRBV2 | CASTIGTATNYYGYTF
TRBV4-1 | CASSWDSLNTEAFF
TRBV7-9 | CASSLGLLGGSYEQYF
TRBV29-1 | CSVQADIYGYTF
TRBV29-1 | CSVEVGGYGYTF
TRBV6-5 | CATGTSGRVTGELFF
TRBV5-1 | CASSLTLNTEAFF
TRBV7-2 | CASSLEWVGQRNTEAFF
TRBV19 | CASSIRGAGTDTQYF
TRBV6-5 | CASSYGQGYYGYTF
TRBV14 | CASSQDRFLPGNSPLHF
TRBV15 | CATSRDRRNTEAFF
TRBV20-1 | CSASRGRFAGSYNSPLHF
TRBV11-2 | CASSPTGGSNQPQHF
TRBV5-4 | CASSGPDSNHYGYTF
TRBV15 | CATSRMGATEAFF
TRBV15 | CATSRDLGRLANEQFF
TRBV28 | CASSLSTPHLGHTEAFF
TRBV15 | CATSREMTSGSDYEQYF
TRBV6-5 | CASSTEPNTGELFF
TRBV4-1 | CASSQEGVTVGNEQFF
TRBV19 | CASNTWEGYSNQPQHF
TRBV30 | CAWSRDPGDEQYF
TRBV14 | CASSTGFSLINEQFF
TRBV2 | CASISVSVTTEAFF
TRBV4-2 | CASSQGLAGGSRDEQFF
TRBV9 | CASSVEDRGYEQYF
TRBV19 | CASQRRGTEAFF
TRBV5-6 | CASSFPSDPSPLYF
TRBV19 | CASSIGRRDTEAFF
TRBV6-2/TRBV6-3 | CASSFDRNNQPQHF
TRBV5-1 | CASSWKGGELFF
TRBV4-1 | CASSQITGGADEQFF
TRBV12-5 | CASGFAADRGPDEQFF
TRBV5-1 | CASSSGQGNGYTF
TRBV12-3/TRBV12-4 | CASSLIDNEQFF
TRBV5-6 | CASSQGGGVEGNTIYF
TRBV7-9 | CASSLDPLRRGAQNTEAFF
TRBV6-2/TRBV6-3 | CASSYAGLADFYEQYF
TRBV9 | CASSEGTAGGFDEQYF
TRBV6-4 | CASSLREHTEAFF
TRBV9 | CASSVGAQETQYF
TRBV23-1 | CASSQGPRKYNSPLHF
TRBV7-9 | CASSLGALYEQYF
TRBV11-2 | CASSQGQGLSYGYTF
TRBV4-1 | CASSQGPRDTYEQYF
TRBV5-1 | CASSRGQDGFNEKLFF
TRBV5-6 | CASSLFGGGQKEQYF
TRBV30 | CAWSPGTDTQYF